The 30 T cell receptor beta chains below all came from one sample that was sequenced in a study of neurological immune-mediated disorders. Time point in this sample: technical triplicate 1. TCRdb redid the calling of the 5' RACE reads with MiXCR, one entry per CDR3 protein. The table lists about 36,000 distinct CDR3 sequences, around 10% of them singletons. The sample was PBMCs. The source of these receptors is a man in his sixties with HTLV-1-associated myelopathy (HAM/TSP).

In this sample, this clonotype turned up many times. The chain links TRBV12-3 or TRBV12-4 to TRBJ2-2, with D possibly being TRBD1 (6 bases). The CDR3 consists of 17 residues. V lost 5 bases, J lost 6 bases, and 22 bases lay in between. This chain's CDR3 is CASSLSPDSLKSGELFF. Written as DNA, the CDR3 is TGTGCCAGCAGTCTCTCACCGGACAGCCTCAAGTCCGGGGAGCTGTTTTTT.

This clonotype was recorded many times. The chain combines TRBV15 with TRBJ2-1; D is unresolved. V lost 7 bases, J lost 4 bases, and 11 bases lay in between. The germline V gene has CDR1 LNHNV and CDR2 YYDKDF (reference sequence). CDR3 size: 13 residues. DNA for the CDR3: TGTGCCACCACTTACGCACAGTACAATGAGCAGTTCTTC. Translated: CATTYAQYNEQFF.

In its sample, this clonotype was seen many times. The gene calls are TRBV7-2 and TRBJ2-1; D is uncertain. Germline CDR1 and CDR2: SGHTA and FQGNSA. This CDR3 has 13 residues. V shed 1 base and J shed 4 bases, with 5 bases lying between them. CDR3 protein: CASSLVGYNEQFF. The CDR3 DNA follows: TGTGCCAGCAGCTTAGTAGGGTACAATGAGCAGTTCTTC.

This clonotype was counted at least ten times. The chain is built from TRBV27 and TRBJ2-3; D is unresolved. V dropped 2 bases and J dropped 5 bases, with 14 bases sitting between them. CDR3 size: 15 residues. The germline CDR1 and CDR2 sequences are MNHEY and SMNVEV (reference sequence). This CDR3 reads CASSLRSRSIDTQYF. CDR3 coding DNA: TGTGCCAGCAGTTTAAGGTCTAGAAGTATAGATACGCAGTATTTT.

The rearrangement uses TRBV20-1 and TRBJ2-1, with TRBD2 matching 14 bases. The CDR3 has 17 residues. Trimming cost V 8 bases and J 0 bases; bases outside gene matches: 9. Germline CDR1 is DFQATT and CDR2 is SNEGSKA (reference sequence). The CDR3 is CSPFGLAGGSSYNEQFF. As DNA, the CDR3 is TGCAGTCCCTTCGGACTAGCGGGAGGCAGCTCCTACAATGAGCAGTTCTTC.

This clonotype was picked up one time. The CDR3 region is CASTGRLAVVDEQFF. In DNA, the CDR3 is TGTGCCAGCACCGGGCGGCTAGCGGTAGTGGATGAGCAGTTCTTC. This chain uses TRBV7-8 with TRBJ2-1; 7 bases agree with TRBD2. This CDR3 contains 15 residues. Trimming at V came to 7 bases and at J to 8 bases, leaving 14 bases not matched to a gene. Germline V CDR1 and CDR2: SGHVS, FQNEAQ.

The sample holds many counts of this clonotype. The V call is TRBV12-3 or TRBV12-4, the J call TRBJ2-7; 8 bases fit TRBD1. This CDR3 comprises 13 residues. Trimming took 5 bases from V and 7 from J; bases not matched to a gene: 7. The CDR3 nucleotides read TGTGCCAGCAGTGGCAGGGGGCGTGGGGAGCAGTACTTC. Amino acid sequence: CASSGRGRGEQYF.

Ten or more counts support this clonotype. The chain employs TRBV7-9 and TRBJ2-1, with TRBD1 identical over 7 bases. The germline V gene encodes CDR1 SEHNR and CDR2 FQNEAQ (reference sequence). J was trimmed by 5 bases and V by 2 bases; bases with no gene match: 6. CDR3 size: 15 residues. The CDR3 region is CASSLSLRGNNEQFF. CDR3 nucleotide sequence: TGTGCCAGCAGCTTAAGTCTCAGGGGGAACAATGAGCAGTTCTTC. The full variable domain, in which reference TRBV7-9 and TRBJ2-1 provide the parts outside the CDR3, is DTGVSQNPRHKITKRGQNVTFRCDPISEHNRLYWYRQTLGQGPEFLTYFQNEAQLEKSRLLSDRFSAERPKGSFSTLEIQRTEQGDSAMYLCASSLSLRGNNEQFFGPGTRLTVL.

This clonotype was counted ten times or more. V is TRBV27 and J is TRBJ2-3, with D maybe TRBD2 (6 bases). Germline values: CDR1 MNHEY, CDR2 SMNVEV (reference sequence). V gave up 5 bases and J gave up 0 bases, with 18 bases separating them. This CDR3 spans 17 amino acids. CDR3 bases: TGTGCCAGCAGTCCCCCAGGGTTAGCGGCTAGCACAGATACGCAGTATTTT. Translated: CASSPPGLAASTDTQYF.

The table lists this clonotype with many counts. This chain links TRBV12-3 or TRBV12-4 with TRBJ2-1; 12 bases are a match to TRBD2. The length of the CDR3 is 16 residues. The trim removed 6 bases at V and 9 bases at J, leaving 12 bases unmatched. This CDR3 reads CASSRPTSGGFSEQFF. CDR3 sequence (DNA): TGTGCCAGCAGCCGTCCGACTAGCGGGGGATTTAGTGAGCAGTTCTTC.

By sample fraction, this clonotype is medium-sized. The chain combines TRBV29-1 with TRBJ1-1, with 9 bases that match TRBD1. CDR3 length: 13 amino acids. The V gene's germline CDR1 is SQVTM and CDR2 ANQGSEA. V was clipped by 6 bases and J by 2 bases; unmatched bases: 4. CDR3: CSVGDRVNTEAFF. In DNA, the CDR3 is TGCAGCGTGGGGGACAGGGTTAACACTGAAGCTTTCTTT.

Many counts were recorded for this clonotype. The V gene is TRBV24-1, the J gene TRBJ2-2, with 8 bases lining up with TRBD1. Germline V gene lookup returns CDR1 KGHDR and CDR2 SFDVKD. Unmatched junction bases numbered 2, after V lost 0 bases and J lost 3 bases. CDR3 length: 16 amino acids. The CDR3 spells CATSDLTGGDTGELFF. DNA for the CDR3: TGTGCCACCAGTGATTTGACAGGGGGAGACACCGGGGAGCTGTTTTTT.

This sequence joins TRBV6-5 and TRBJ2-7; 9 bases are shared with TRBD2. The V gene's germline CDR1 is MNHEY and CDR2 SVGAGI. V lost 6 bases and J lost 0; bases outside the gene matches: 6. This CDR3 is 15 amino acids long. CDR3 sequence: CASSQTSGPSYEQYF. As DNA, the CDR3 is TGTGCCAGCAGCCAGACTAGCGGCCCCTCCTACGAGCAGTACTTC.

At least ten counts were recorded for this clonotype. The gene calls are TRBV18 and TRBJ1-3, with 9 bases that match TRBD1. The CDR3 is 15 amino acids. V gave up 6 bases and J gave up 4 bases; unmatched junction bases: 7. Germline lookup yields CDR1 KGHSH and CDR2 LQKENI. The CDR3 sequence is CASSPGQGRGNTIYF. The CDR3 DNA sequence: TGTGCCAGCTCTCCCGGACAGGGGAGGGGAAACACCATATATTTT.

This clonotype has at least ten counts. The rearrangement joins TRBV28 to TRBJ2-3, with 8 bases matching TRBD2. CDR1 and CDR2 (germline): MDHEN, SYDVKM. J was trimmed by 0 bases and V by 4 bases; bases with no gene match: 9. The CDR3 is 17 residues long. CDR3 nucleotide sequence: TGTGCCAGCAGTTCTCCACGTCCTAGCGGGAGCACAGATACGCAGTATTTT. This sequence encodes CASSSPRPSGSTDTQYF.

There are many counts of this clonotype. The gene calls are TRBV5-1 and TRBJ1-2, with D possibly being TRBD1 (5 bases). Trimming took 0 bases from V and 5 from J, leaving 11 bases between them. Germline CDR1 and CDR2: SGHRS and YFSETQ. The CDR3 has 14 residues. CDR3 protein: CASSLERGEYGYTF. DNA for the CDR3: TGCGCCAGCAGCTTGGAACGGGGCGAATATGGCTACACCTTC.

This clonotype appeared many times. This sequence joins TRBV2 and TRBJ2-7; either TRBD1 or TRBD2 may supply D (7 bases each). The V end lost 4 bases, the J end lost 5 bases, and 15 bases lay between the germline ends. This CDR3 is built from 14 residues. The V gene's germline CDR1 is SNHLY and CDR2 FYNNEI. The chain's CDR3 is CASSVMTGRDEQYF. The CDR3 DNA sequence: TGTGCCAGCAGTGTTATGACAGGGAGGGACGAGCAGTACTTC.

This clonotype was detected ten times or more. The chain uses TRBV20-1 and TRBJ1-5; D gene ambiguous. Trimming pared 3 bases from V and 1 base from J, leaving 4 bases between. The CDR3 contains 12 residues. Germline CDR1 is DFQATT and CDR2 is SNEGSKA (reference sequence). Written as DNA, the CDR3 is TGCAGTGCTAGTCGGAGCAATCAGCCCCAGCATTTT. Protein sequence: CSASRSNQPQHF.

This clonotype was counted ten times or more. The rearrangement links TRBV6-6 to TRBJ2-7, with 11 positions matching TRBD1. In germline, CDR1 is MNHNY, CDR2 SVGAGI (reference sequence). This CDR3 is built from 17 residues. V shed 4 bases, J shed 0 bases, and the junction held 8 bases outside the gene matches. CDR3 sequence (DNA): TGTGCCAGCAGTTCCTGGACAGGGGGCAAGAGCTCCTACGAGCAGTACTTC. Translated: CASSSWTGGKSSYEQYF.

The V call is TRBV9, the J call TRBJ2-5, with TRBD1 identical over 10 bases. Germline CDR1 reads SGDLS; CDR2 reads YYNGEE. The V and J ends lost 4 bases and 5 bases, in that order; junction bases with no gene match: 8. The length of the CDR3 is 15 residues. CDR3 nucleotide sequence: TGTGCCAGCAGCCCACCGGGACAGGGGTTCGAGACCCAGTACTTC. This translates into CASSPPGQGFETQYF. The variable domain in full, with the rest retrieved from reference TRBV9 and TRBJ2-5, is DSGVTQTPKHLITATGQRVTLRCSPRSGDLSVYWYQQSLDQGLQFLIQYYNGEERAKGNILERFSAQQFPDLHSELNLSSLELGDSALYFCASSPPGQGFETQYFGPGTRLLVL.

There are a few counts of this clonotype. The V gene is TRBV5-1, the J gene TRBJ1-2, with 9 bases aligning to TRBD1. CDR1 and CDR2 (germline): SGHRS, YFSETQ. With V trimmed by 3 bases and J by 7 bases, 7 bases remained unmatched. The CDR3 runs 14 residues. Written as DNA, the CDR3 is TGCGCCAGCAGCTCCACAGGGGGCATTGCTGGCTACACCTTC. Protein product: CASSSTGGIAGYTF. Filled out from reference TRBV5-1 and TRBJ1-2, the complete variable domain reads KAGVTQTPRYLIKTRGQQVTLSCSPISGHRSVSWYQQTPGQGLQFLFEYFSETQRNKGNFPGRFSGRQFSNSRSEMNVSTLELGDSALYLCASSSTGGIAGYTFGSGTRLTVV.

This clonotype was seen many times. The chain links TRBV5-1 to TRBJ2-1, with TRBD2 matching 11 bases. The CDR3 contains 16 residues. Germline values: CDR1 SGHRS, CDR2 YFSETQ. V lost 4 bases, J lost 1 base, and 4 bases stayed unmatched. The CDR3 reads CASSLSSGRSYNEQFF. The CDR3 DNA follows: TGCGCCAGCAGCCTTTCTAGCGGGAGGTCCTACAATGAGCAGTTCTTC.

This clonotype was recorded many times. J is TRBJ2-7 and V is TRBV28, with D perhaps assigned TRBD1 or TRBD2 (6 bases each). The CDR3 runs to 15 residues. Trimming cost V 4 bases and J 4 bases, with 17 bases left between them. CDR1 and CDR2 (germline): MDHEN, SYDVKM. For the CDR3, the DNA is TGTGCCAGCAGTTCTATGGAGGGGGACCCTTACGAGCAGTACTTC. Translated: CASSSMEGDPYEQYF.

The CDR3 region is CASKKVAESTDTQYF. The DNA of the CDR3 is TGTGCCAGCAAAAAAGTAGCGGAAAGCACAGATACGCAGTATTTT. V is TRBV7-2 and J is TRBJ2-3; tentatively, D is TRBD2 (6 bases). The germline V gene has CDR1 SGHTA and CDR2 FQGNSA. This CDR3 is 15 amino acids long. V lost 7 bases, J lost 0 bases, and 14 bases lay in between.

This clonotype was detected ten times or more. The chain has TRBV5-1 and TRBJ1-1, with a tentative D call TRBD1 (5 bases). The V and J ends lost 5 bases and 1 base respectively, with 12 bases between them. CDR1 is SGHRS, CDR2 YFSETQ, per germline. The CDR3 extends over 14 amino acids. Written as DNA, the CDR3 is TGCGCCAGCAGGGAACCGACAGAGAACACTGAAGCTTTCTTT. Translated: CASREPTENTEAFF.

This clonotype was seen ten or more times. The J gene is TRBJ2-6, the V gene TRBV6-2 or TRBV6-3, with D perhaps matching TRBD1 or TRBD2 (5 bases each). CDR3 length: 18 amino acids. V was pared by 2 bases and J by 2 bases, with 16 bases between. CDR1 is MNHEY and CDR2 is SVGEGT in the germline V gene. CDR3 nucleotides: TGTGCCAGCAGTTACAGGGTTGGGGACGGACCTGGGGCCAACGTCCTGACTTTC. This encodes CASSYRVGDGPGANVLTF.

This clonotype was seen ten or more times. V usage is TRBV11-3 and J usage is TRBJ2-1; D not certain. Germline V gene lookup returns CDR1 SGHNT and CDR2 YENEEA. V was shortened by 0 bases and J by 10 bases, with 10 bases between the two germline ends. This CDR3 is 13 amino acids long. The CDR3 loop reads CASSLDIEREQFF. CDR3 DNA: TGTGCCAGCAGCTTAGATATCGAGAGGGAGCAGTTCTTC.

Ten or more counts support this clonotype. The rearrangement uses TRBV27 and TRBJ1-5; D is undetermined. Trimming removed 2 bases from V and 5 bases from J, with 10 bases in between. From germline, CDR1 is MNHEY and CDR2 SMNVEV (reference sequence). The CDR3 runs to 14 residues. In DNA form, the CDR3 reads TGTGCCAGCAGTTTAAATGGCTTGGATCAGCCCCAGCATTTT. Its translation is CASSLNGLDQPQHF.

This clonotype was observed many times. The chain employs TRBV12-3 or TRBV12-4 and TRBJ2-1; 14 nucleotides match TRBD2. V gave up 4 bases and J gave up 10 bases; unmatched junction bases: 9. The CDR3 is 16 residues long. CDR3 nucleotide sequence: TGTGCCAGCAGTTCGGCCGGGACTAGCGGGAGAGGCGAGCAGTTCTTC. Protein sequence: CASSSAGTSGRGEQFF.

This clonotype was seen many times. The genes are TRBV6-6 and TRBJ2-7, with 10 bases matching TRBD1. CDR1 MNHNY and CDR2 SVGAGI come from the germline V gene (reference sequence). The CDR3 is 16 residues long. With 4 bases clipped from V and 4 bases from J, the junction kept 10 bases outside the gene matches. CDR3: CASSLGTGALGYEQYF. Written as DNA, the CDR3 is TGTGCCAGCAGTTTGGGGACAGGGGCCCTCGGGTACGAGCAGTACTTC.